This T cell receptor beta chain was captured in a study of T cell changes during pregnancy in multiple sclerosis. Clones were sequenced by immunoSEQ multiplex PCR, and TCRdb holds only the in-frame ones, with some missing. The sample includes about 80,000 clones, about 92% of them seen just once. The CDR3 contains 13 residues. Germline CDR1 reads MGHRA; CDR2 reads YSYEKL. The V end was cut by 4 bases, the J end by 6 bases, with 12 bases between. This specimen was peripheral blood, taken before pregnancy. The sequence was collected from a female donor with multiple sclerosis, enrolled in a pregnancy study. The chain employs TRBV4-1 and TRBJ1-1; D ambiguous. This chain's CDR3 is CASSRGRGAEAFF. The CDR3 DNA reads as TGCGCCAGCAGCCGCGGCCGCGGGGCTGAAGCTTTCTTT.